The clone carrying this TCR beta chain was picked up many times. The sample belongs to a study of regulatory T cells in long-lasting Graves disease. iRepertoire HTBI primers and Arm-PCR of CDR3 regions built TCR beta libraries. TCRdb analysed the multiplex PCR reads with MiXCR anew, one entry per CDR3 protein. The sample holds around 500,000 distinct CDR3 sequences, approximately 13% seen once. The CDR3 is made up of 15 amino acids. In germline, CDR1 is SGHRS, CDR2 YFSETQ. V was clipped by 4 bases and J by 0 bases; unmatched bases: 7. The sample's time point: newly diagnosed GD, antithyroid drugs for less than 3 months. The TCR library used RNA extracted from PBMCs. These data also featured in a second study, about T cells in Graves' hyperthyroidism and ophthalmopathy.

The chain is built from TRBV5-1 and TRBJ2-7, with TRBD2 identical over 7 bases. The sequenced sample was peripheral blood mononuclear cells (PBMCs), obtained at new diagnosis, from a patient treated with antithyroid drugs. This sequence was found in a man younger than 40 with Graves disease. In DNA, the CDR3 is TGCGCCAGCAGCCAAAGACTAGCCCACTCCTACGAGCAGTACTTC. Its protein is CASSQRLAHSYEQYF.